These 8 T cell receptor beta chains originate from one sample sequenced in a study of T cells in tuberculosis (dated by TCRdb to the late 2010s). The library was generated by the immunoSEQ multiplex PCR assay. This is the immuneACCESS table as TCRdb keeps it, with only in-frame sequences that have V and J called. A part of the clones is gone; compared with another copy, unresolved V genes explain less than half, and the rest is unexplained. Across this sample there are some 25,000 clones, with 95% to 96% seen only once. The biggest ten clones account for over 8% of the sample. The specimen was PBMCs. All receptors come from a donor aged 10-29 years with latent tuberculosis or without tuberculosis infection.

This rearrangement joins TRBV10-2 to TRBJ2-3; TRBD2 matches 8 bases. The CDR3 is made up of 17 amino acids. The junction had 16 bases not matched to a gene; V was cut back by 5 bases and J by 6 bases. CDR1 WSHSY and CDR2 SAAADI come from the germline V gene. CDR3 DNA sequence: TGCGCCAGCAGTCACGGCCTTGGCGGGGGGCCGAGGGATACGCAGTATTTT. Residues: CASSHGLGGGPRDTQYF.

The chain combines TRBV9 with TRBJ2-2; D is perhaps TRBD2 (7 bases). This CDR3 spans 16 amino acids. The germline gives CDR1 SGDLS, CDR2 YYNGEE. With 0 bases removed from V and 6 bases from J, the gap between germline ends came to 15 bases. The CDR3 region has the DNA TGTGCCAGCAGCGTAGGAGGGGGAGGGGCCCCCGGGGAGCTGTTTTTT. It yields the protein CASSVGGGGAPGELFF.

V is TRBV5-1 and J is TRBJ2-6, with TRBD1 matching over 7 bases. CDR3 length: 16 residues. J gave up 2 bases and V 3 bases, and 5 bases lay outside the gene matches. Germline V gene sequence: CDR1 SGHRS, CDR2 YFSETQ. As DNA, the CDR3 is TGCGCCAGCAGCTCAGACAGGGTCCCTGGGGCCAACGTCCTGACTTTC. It codes for CASSSDRVPGANVLTF.

The chain is built from TRBV7-9 and TRBJ1-3; 9 nucleotides align to TRBD1. CDR3 length equals 16 residues. The trim removed 5 bases at V and 0 bases at J, leaving 5 bases unmatched. In germline, CDR1 is SEHNR, CDR2 FQNEAQ (reference sequence). CDR3 sequence reads: CASSPTGGSSGNTIYF. The DNA for the CDR3 is TGTGCCAGCAGCCCGACAGGGGGTTCCTCTGGAAACACCATATATTTT.

The chain recombines TRBV25-1 with TRBJ1-5; D unresolved. The CDR3 extends over 13 amino acids. Trimming removed 6 bases from V and 7 bases from J, with 13 bases in between. CDR1 and CDR2 from the germline V gene are MGHDK and SYGVNS. CDR3 bases: TGTGCCAGCAGGCGGGAGGAGTGGCAGCCCCAGCATTTT. Amino acids: CASRREEWQPQHF.

The chain is built from TRBV29-1 and TRBJ1-2, with D possibly being TRBD1 (5 bases). Germline lookup yields CDR1 SQVTM and CDR2 ANQGSEA. The ends were cut back, 6 bases at V and 5 bases at J, with 22 bases in the middle. CDR3 size: 15 residues. This CDR3 is CSVGGGRAKAYGYTF. The CDR3 DNA is TGCAGCGTGGGGGGTGGAAGGGCGAAGGCATATGGCTACACCTTC.

The CDR3 DNA is TGCGCCACCTCACCCCGCGGGGGGGGTCCAGAGACCCAGTACTTC. It encodes CATSPRGGGPETQYF. The chain combines TRBV4-1 with TRBJ2-5; TRBD2 matches 9 bases. This CDR3 is 15 amino acids long. Germline V gene data show CDR1 as MGHRA and CDR2 as YSYEKL. J lost 4 bases, V lost 10 bases, and 13 bases had no gene match.

The J gene is TRBJ1-5, the V gene TRBV6-1; D is unclear. CDR1 is MNHNS and CDR2 is SASEGT in the germline V gene. V was pared by 0 bases and J by 7 bases, with 10 bases between. The CDR3 runs 14 residues. In nucleotides, the CDR3 is TGTGCCAGCAGTGAAGCGCAGAGGCAGCAGCCCCAGCATTTT. Translated: CASSEAQRQQPQHF.